This T cell receptor beta chain was identified in a study of glioma-infiltrating T cells after dendritic cell vaccination (dated by TCRdb to 2016 to 2017). About the full investigation: The cohort comprised about 15 glioblastoma patients from Phase I and II dendritic cell vaccination trials, 9 newly diagnosed and 6 with recurrent disease. In glioblastoma patients vaccinated with dendritic cells, deep sequencing of TCR beta CDR3 regions served to measure tumor-infiltrating lymphocyte content and to compare repertoires between tumor and blood. To make the vaccine, monocyte-derived dendritic cells were cultured for under eight days with IL-4 and GM-CSF and then pulsed overnight with autologous tumor lysate. Survival after dendritic cell vaccination was correlated with TCR sequencing metrics such as TIL content and the overlap between tumor and blood repertoires. Three intradermal dendritic cell vaccine injections were administered to patients at biweekly intervals in the arm below the axilla. Between 2003 and 2012, patients were given autologous tumor lysate-pulsed dendritic cell vaccination. General findings and caveats noted by the study authors: The three-group TCR overlap response model was characterized as speculative, and prospective validation of the model was stated to be required. Longer time to progression and overall survival after dendritic cell vaccination were predicted by higher estimated pretreatment TIL content. TCR clonality showed no direct relationship with survival, which suggests that a diverse polyclonal response may matter. The cohort was small and heterogeneous, with few patients having full blood and tumor sets and even fewer initial-recurrent tumor pairs.

The immunoSEQ assay amplified TCRB CDR3 regions from around 2.1 micrograms of genomic DNA, or from all available DNA when less than that amount was available. The multiplex PCR relied on 60 forward primers for TCR V beta segments and 13 reverse primers for J beta segments. To estimate the number of reads per starting template, synthetic control templates were added to each sample at limiting dilution. The Illumina HiSeq System generated sequencing reads of 87 bp. The authors processed their data as follows. PCR and sequencing errors were removed by merging closely related sequences with a nearest neighbor algorithm. TCR overlap was defined as the percentage of unique tumor TCR beta sequences that were also found in the peripheral blood of the same patient. Entries here come from immuneACCESS through TCRdb and include only in-frame sequences with V and J called. Some clones fail to appear in such tables; in the studies checked, an unresolved V gene covers under half of the shortfall, and the cause of the remainder is unknown. V and J calls and clone size come straight from that table; D and trimming were deduced from the DNA. The sample table records 65,000 or so clones; roughly 86% of these occur just once. The ten top clones hold around 10% of the sample.

Based on the germline V gene (reference sequence), the CDR1 and CDR2 sequences are MNHNY and SVGAGI. The junction shows trimming of 6 bases on V and 5 bases on J, and the gene matches do not reach 9 bases of it. The CDR3 goes from the cysteine to the phenylalanine over 14 residues. The sequence is cut down to CDR3 DNA, 42 bases in frame from base 1. In the paper's terms, the time point label means: after dendritic cell vaccination, including at tumor progression/relapse. Patients were selected for having adequate residual fresh-frozen tumor tissue and more than two years of available survival data. None of the glioblastoma patients carried an isocitrate dehydrogenase mutation, although molecular status otherwise varied. PBMC were collected before vaccination, two weeks after the third vaccination, and at tumor progression if tumor progression occurred. The Qiagen DNeasy Blood extraction Kit was used for extraction of genomic DNA.

A remark on this clone: It has no known antigen specificity. Nothing much larger sits one base from this clone, and base qualities are not available.

The source of this sequence is a human donor with glioblastoma. The sequence joins TRBV6-6 to TRBJ2-7, and 8 bases in between align with TRBD1. Sequences were derived from blood, sampled after dendritic cell vaccination. The sequenced DNA is TGTGCCAGCAGCCCCCGGACAGGGAGCCACGAGCAGTACTTC. Translation gives CASSPRTGSHEQYF.